This T cell receptor beta chain was captured in a study of cytomegalovirus exposure and HLA in healthy donors. Concerning this clone: Its target is not known.

Germline lookup yields CDR1 SEHNR and CDR2 FQNEAQ (reference sequence). The CDR3 runs to 13 residues. The PCR employed 60 Vbeta primers together with 13 Jbeta primers. Libraries were prepared by immunoSEQ multiplex PCR; TCRdb keeps only in-frame clonotypes and omits some of them. The sample lists 120,000 or so clones; roughly 80% were seen once. Study-level results: Specificity of a few CMV-associated chains for CMV antigens was verified in vitro.

Material: PBMCs. The TCR comes from a man aged 18 to 35 in good health and CMV-seronegative. The chain recombines TRBV7-9 with TRBJ1-1; the match to TRBD1 covers 10 bases. The DNA for the CDR3 is TGTGCTTCTCTTGGGACAGGGGACACTGAAGCTTTCTTT. Its translation: CASLGTGDTEAFF.